The rows below give T cell receptor beta chains drawn from one sample of a study of patients and donors after allogeneic stem cell transplantation. TCRdb re-called the RT-PCR reads through MiXCR, storing one row per CDR3 protein. The sample shows 200,000 to 250,000 distinct CDR3 sequences, around 14% of them seen only once. The sample consisted of blood, either unsorted or a sorted T cell fraction (not recorded which). The receptors here all came from a human donor who was either an allogeneic HSCT recipient or a stem cell or donor lymphocyte infusion donor (not recorded which). It is not recorded whose cells these are; they may come from a transplant donor. Each CDR3 is given with its conserved first and last residue. The D gene is left open where the match is weak. Expanded clones get a size class; other rows say once, few or many, or leave the size out.

CDR3 DNA: TGTGCCAGCAGTTTATCCGCTCGGCCAGGCGCTGTGTATGGCTACACCTTC; CDR3 protein: CASSLSARPGAVYGYTF; clone size: many; V gene: TRBV27; D gene: -; J gene: TRBJ1-2
CDR3 DNA: TGCAGTGCTAGGGGGACTAGCGGGAAAACAGATACGCAGTATTTT; CDR3 protein: CSARGTSGKTDTQYF; clone size: few; V gene: TRBV20-1; D gene: TRBD2; J gene: TRBJ2-3
CDR3 DNA: TGTGCCAGCTCACCGACGAGGACAGCAGAAGCTTTCTTT; CDR3 protein: CASSPTRTAEAFF; clone size: few; V gene: TRBV18; D gene: -; J gene: TRBJ1-1
CDR3 DNA: TGTGCCAGCAGCTTAGGAGGGTTGCGAAATTCACCCCTCCACTTT; CDR3 protein: CASSLGGLRNSPLHF; clone size: -; V gene: TRBV11-3; D gene: -; J gene: TRBJ1-6
CDR3 DNA: TGCAGTGCTAGAGATAGCGGTACCCGCACAGATACGCAGTATTTT; CDR3 protein: CSARDSGTRTDTQYF; clone size: many; V gene: TRBV20-1; D gene: -; J gene: TRBJ2-3
CDR3 DNA: TGTGCCAGTAGTAAAAATCACAGGAGCTCTGGAAACACCATATATTTT; CDR3 protein: CASSKNHRSSGNTIYF; clone size: many; V gene: TRBV19; D gene: -; J gene: TRBJ1-3
CDR3 DNA: TGCGCCAGCAGCTTCTCTGGGGGCGGGAATGAGCAGTTCTTC; CDR3 protein: CASSFSGGGNEQFF; clone size: many; V gene: TRBV5-1; D gene: -; J gene: TRBJ2-1
CDR3 DNA: TGTGCTAGCAGCCTTAAGTGGGACACGGAGCAGTACTTC; CDR3 protein: CASSLKWDTEQYF; clone size: -; V gene: TRBV7-7; D gene: -; J gene: TRBJ2-7
CDR3 DNA: TGCAGCGCACAGGGGAGCAATCAGCCCCAGCATTTT; CDR3 protein: CSAQGSNQPQHF; clone size: -; V gene: TRBV29-1; D gene: TRBD1; J gene: TRBJ1-5
CDR3 DNA: TGTGCCAGCAGTTCACCGGGCCGAGGACGGGGCACTGAAGCTTTCTTT; CDR3 protein: CASSSPGRGRGTEAFF; clone size: medium-sized; V gene: TRBV6-5; D gene: -; J gene: TRBJ1-1
CDR3 DNA: TGTGCCAGCAGTTACTCCACAGGGACTGGAAACACCATATATTTT; CDR3 protein: CASSYSTGTGNTIYF; clone size: many; V gene: TRBV6-5; D gene: -; J gene: TRBJ1-3
CDR3 DNA: TGCAGTGCTAGAGTGAAGGTCAGGGACAATGAGCAGTTCTTC; CDR3 protein: CSARVKVRDNEQFF; clone size: few; V gene: TRBV20-1; D gene: -; J gene: TRBJ2-1